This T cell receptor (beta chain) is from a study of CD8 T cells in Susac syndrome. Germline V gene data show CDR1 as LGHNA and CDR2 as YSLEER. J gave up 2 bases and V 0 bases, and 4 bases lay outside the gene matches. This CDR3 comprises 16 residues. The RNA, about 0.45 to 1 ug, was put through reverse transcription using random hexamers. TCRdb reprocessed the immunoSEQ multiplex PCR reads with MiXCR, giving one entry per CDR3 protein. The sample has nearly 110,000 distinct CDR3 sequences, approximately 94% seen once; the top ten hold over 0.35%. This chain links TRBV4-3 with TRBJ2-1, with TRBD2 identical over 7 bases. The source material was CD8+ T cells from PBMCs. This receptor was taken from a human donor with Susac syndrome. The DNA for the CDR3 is TGCGCCAGCAGCCAAGATCTAGCGGTAACCTACAATGAGCAGTTCTTC. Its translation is CASSQDLAVTYNEQFF.